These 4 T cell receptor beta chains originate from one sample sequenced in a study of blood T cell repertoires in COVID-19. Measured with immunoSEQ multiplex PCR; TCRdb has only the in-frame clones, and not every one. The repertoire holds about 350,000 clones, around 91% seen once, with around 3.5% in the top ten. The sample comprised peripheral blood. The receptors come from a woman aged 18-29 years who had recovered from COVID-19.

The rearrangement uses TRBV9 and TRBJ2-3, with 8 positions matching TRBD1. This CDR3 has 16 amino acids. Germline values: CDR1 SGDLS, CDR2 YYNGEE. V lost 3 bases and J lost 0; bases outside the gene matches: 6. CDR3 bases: TGTGCCAGCAGCGCAGACGACAGGGGTAGCACAGATACGCAGTATTTT. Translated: CASSADDRGSTDTQYF.

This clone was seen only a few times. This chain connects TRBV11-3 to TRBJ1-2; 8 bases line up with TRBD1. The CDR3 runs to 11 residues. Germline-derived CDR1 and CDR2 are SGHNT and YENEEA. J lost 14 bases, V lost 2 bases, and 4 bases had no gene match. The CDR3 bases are TGTGCCAGCAGCTTAAGGGGACAGGCGACCTTC. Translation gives CASSLRGQATF.

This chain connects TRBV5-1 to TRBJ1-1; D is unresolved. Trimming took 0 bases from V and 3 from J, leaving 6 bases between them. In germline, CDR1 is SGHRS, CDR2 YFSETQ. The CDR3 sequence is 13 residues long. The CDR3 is CASSLAGYTEAFF. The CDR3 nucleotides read TGCGCCAGCAGCTTGGCGGGATACACTGAAGCTTTCTTT.

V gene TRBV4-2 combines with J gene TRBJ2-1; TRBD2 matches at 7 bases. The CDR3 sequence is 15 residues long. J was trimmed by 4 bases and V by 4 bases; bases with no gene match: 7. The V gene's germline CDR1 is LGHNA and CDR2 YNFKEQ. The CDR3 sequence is CASSPKWRGYNEQFF. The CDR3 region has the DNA TGTGCCAGCAGCCCCAAATGGCGGGGGTACAATGAGCAGTTCTTC.